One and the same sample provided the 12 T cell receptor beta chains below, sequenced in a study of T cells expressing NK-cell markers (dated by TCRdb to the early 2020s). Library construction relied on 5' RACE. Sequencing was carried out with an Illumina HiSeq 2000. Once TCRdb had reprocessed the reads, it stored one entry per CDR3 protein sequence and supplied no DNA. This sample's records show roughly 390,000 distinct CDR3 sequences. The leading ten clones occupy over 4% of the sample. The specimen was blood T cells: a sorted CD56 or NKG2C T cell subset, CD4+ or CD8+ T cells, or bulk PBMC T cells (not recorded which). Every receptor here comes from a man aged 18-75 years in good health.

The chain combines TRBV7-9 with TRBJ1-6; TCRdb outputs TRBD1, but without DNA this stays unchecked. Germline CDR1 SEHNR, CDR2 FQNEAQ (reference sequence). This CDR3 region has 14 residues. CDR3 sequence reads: CASSLDRGREPLHF.

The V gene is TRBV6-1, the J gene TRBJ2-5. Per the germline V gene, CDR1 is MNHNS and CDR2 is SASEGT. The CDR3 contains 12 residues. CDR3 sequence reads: CASSEARFGRYF.

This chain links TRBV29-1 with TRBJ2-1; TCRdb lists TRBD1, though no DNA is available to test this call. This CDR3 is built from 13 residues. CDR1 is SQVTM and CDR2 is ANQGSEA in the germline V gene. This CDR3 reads CSGGGGPTDEQFF.

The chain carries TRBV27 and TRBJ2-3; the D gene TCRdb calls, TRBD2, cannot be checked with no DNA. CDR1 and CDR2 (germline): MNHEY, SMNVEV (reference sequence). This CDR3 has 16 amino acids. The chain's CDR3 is CASSIWRAQGTDTQYF.

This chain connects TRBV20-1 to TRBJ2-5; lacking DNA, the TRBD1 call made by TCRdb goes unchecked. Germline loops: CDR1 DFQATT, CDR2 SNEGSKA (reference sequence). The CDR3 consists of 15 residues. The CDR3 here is CSARDVQGPQETQYF.

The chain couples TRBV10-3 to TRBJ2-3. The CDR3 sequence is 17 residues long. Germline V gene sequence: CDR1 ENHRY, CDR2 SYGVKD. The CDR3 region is CAISERLLTRSSDTQYF.

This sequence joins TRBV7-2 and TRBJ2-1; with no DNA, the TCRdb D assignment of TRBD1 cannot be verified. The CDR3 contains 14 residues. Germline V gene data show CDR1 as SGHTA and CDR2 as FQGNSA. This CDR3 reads CASSLVTGVNEQFF.

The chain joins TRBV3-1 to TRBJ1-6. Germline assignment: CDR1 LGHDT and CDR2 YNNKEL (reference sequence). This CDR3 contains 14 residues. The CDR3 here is CASSQQIGNSPLHF.

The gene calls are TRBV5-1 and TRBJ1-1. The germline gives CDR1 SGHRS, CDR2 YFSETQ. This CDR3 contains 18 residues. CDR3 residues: CASSLDGMGRRGNTEAFF.

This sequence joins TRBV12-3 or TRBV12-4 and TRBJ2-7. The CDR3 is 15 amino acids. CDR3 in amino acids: CASSFKGTLSYEQYF.

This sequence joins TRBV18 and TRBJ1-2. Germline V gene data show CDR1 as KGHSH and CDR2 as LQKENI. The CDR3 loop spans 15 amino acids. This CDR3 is CASSSYQGLTYGYTF.

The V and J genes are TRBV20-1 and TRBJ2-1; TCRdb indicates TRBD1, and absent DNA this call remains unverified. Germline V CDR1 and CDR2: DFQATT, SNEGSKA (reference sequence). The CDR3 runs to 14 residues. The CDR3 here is CSAMIGGPYNEQFF.